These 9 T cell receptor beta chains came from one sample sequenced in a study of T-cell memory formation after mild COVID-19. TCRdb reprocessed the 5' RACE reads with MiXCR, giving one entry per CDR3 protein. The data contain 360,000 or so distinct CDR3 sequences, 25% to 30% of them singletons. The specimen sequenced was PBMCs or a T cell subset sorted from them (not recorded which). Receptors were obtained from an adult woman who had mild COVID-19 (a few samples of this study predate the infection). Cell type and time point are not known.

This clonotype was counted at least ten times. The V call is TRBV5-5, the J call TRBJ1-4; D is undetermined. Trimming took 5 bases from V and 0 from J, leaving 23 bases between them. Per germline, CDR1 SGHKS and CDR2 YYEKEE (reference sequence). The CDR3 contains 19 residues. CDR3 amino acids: CASSSRPSAVWATNEKLFF. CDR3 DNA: TGTGCCAGCAGTTCTAGACCGTCGGCAGTCTGGGCAACTAATGAAAAACTGTTTTTT.

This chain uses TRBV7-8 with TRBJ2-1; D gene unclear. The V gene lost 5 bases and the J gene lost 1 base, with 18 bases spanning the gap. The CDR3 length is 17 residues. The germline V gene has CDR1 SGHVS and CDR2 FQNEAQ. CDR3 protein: CASSLRAGVRSYNEQFF. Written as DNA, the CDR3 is TGTGCCAGCAGCCTAAGGGCTGGGGTTAGATCCTACAATGAGCAGTTCTTC.

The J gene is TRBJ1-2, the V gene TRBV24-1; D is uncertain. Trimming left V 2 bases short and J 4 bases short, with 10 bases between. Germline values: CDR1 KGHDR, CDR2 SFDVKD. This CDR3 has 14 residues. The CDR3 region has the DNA TGTGCCACCAGTGATTGGAGGGTTCCCTATGGCTACACCTTC. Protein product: CATSDWRVPYGYTF.

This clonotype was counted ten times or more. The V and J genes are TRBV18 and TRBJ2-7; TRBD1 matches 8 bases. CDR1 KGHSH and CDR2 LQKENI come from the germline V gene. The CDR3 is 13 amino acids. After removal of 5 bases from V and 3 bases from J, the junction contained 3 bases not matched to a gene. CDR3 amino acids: CASSSTGGYEQYF. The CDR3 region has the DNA TGTGCCAGCTCATCAACAGGGGGCTACGAGCAGTACTTC.

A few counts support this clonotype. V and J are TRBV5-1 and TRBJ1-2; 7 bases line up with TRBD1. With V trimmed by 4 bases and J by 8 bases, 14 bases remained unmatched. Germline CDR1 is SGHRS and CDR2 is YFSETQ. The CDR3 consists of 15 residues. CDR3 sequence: CASSPPQGPPEGYTF. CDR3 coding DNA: TGCGCCAGCAGCCCTCCACAGGGGCCGCCGGAAGGCTACACCTTC.

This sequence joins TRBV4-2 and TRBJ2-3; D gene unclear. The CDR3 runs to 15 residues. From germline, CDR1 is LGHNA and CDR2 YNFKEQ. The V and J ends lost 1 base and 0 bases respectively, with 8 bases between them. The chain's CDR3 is CASSQGRVSTDTQYF. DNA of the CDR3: TGTGCCAGCAGCCAAGGGCGCGTTAGCACAGATACGCAGTATTTT.

The CDR3 loop reads CSARTMGRAHNEQFF. CDR3 DNA sequence: TGCAGTGCTAGGACGATGGGGAGGGCCCACAATGAGCAGTTCTTC. This chain links TRBV20-1 with TRBJ2-1, with 7 nucleotides matching TRBD2. This CDR3 is built from 15 residues. V lost 3 bases to trimming and J lost 5 bases; unmatched junction nucleotides: 10. CDR1 and CDR2 from the germline V gene are DFQATT and SNEGSKA (reference sequence).

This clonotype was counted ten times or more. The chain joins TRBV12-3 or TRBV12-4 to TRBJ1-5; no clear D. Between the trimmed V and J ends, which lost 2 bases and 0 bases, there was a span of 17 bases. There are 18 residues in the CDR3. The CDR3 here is CASSLYQLGRVSNQPQHF. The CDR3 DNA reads TGTGCCAGCAGTTTATATCAGCTGGGGAGAGTTAGCAATCAGCCCCAGCATTTT.

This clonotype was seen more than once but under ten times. DNA of the CDR3: TGCGCCAGCAGCTTGGCCGTAGGACTAGCGGGCAATGAGCAGTTCTTC. Translating it yields CASSLAVGLAGNEQFF. The J gene is TRBJ2-1, the V gene TRBV5-1, with 11 bases aligning to TRBD2. Losses at the gene ends were 0 bases for V and 6 bases for J; bases not matched to a gene: 5. This CDR3 spans 16 amino acids. From germline, CDR1 is SGHRS and CDR2 YFSETQ.